Shown below are 28 T cell receptor beta chains from a single sample sequenced in a study of regulatory T cells in long-lasting Graves disease. Time point reported: newly diagnosed GD, antithyroid drugs for less than 3 months. PBMCs were the source of the RNA used for TCR sequencing. For TCR beta, libraries came from iRepertoire HTBI primers and Arm-PCR of CDR3 regions. One entry per CDR3 protein results from TCRdb running MiXCR on the multiplex PCR reads. This repertoire shows under 800,000 distinct CDR3 sequences, less than 20% found once; its top ten account for 18%. These data were also reused for a study on T cells in Graves' hyperthyroidism and ophthalmopathy.

The input for sequencing was peripheral blood mononuclear cells (PBMCs), taken at new diagnosis, from a patient treated with antithyroid drugs. These receptors all come from a woman aged 30 to 39 with Graves disease.

The genes are TRBV28 and TRBJ1-5; D is possibly TRBD1 (6 bases). CDR3 size: 12 residues. Germline loops: CDR1 MDHEN, CDR2 SYDVKM. V was clipped by 8 bases and J by 10 bases, with 15 bases between them. CDR3 protein: CASRQGTIPQHF. In DNA, the CDR3 is TGTGCCAGCCGGCAGGGGACCATACCCCAGCATTTT.

The chain is built from TRBV20-1 and TRBJ1-5, with unresolved D. Per the germline V gene, CDR1 is DFQATT and CDR2 is SNEGSKA (reference sequence). There are 15 residues in the CDR3. Trimming cost V 0 bases and J 4 bases, with 13 bases left between them. For the CDR3, the DNA is TGCAGTGCTAGAGATGCGGCAGAGCCGAATCAGCCCCAGCATTTT. Residues: CSARDAAEPNQPQHF.

The table lists this clonotype with a few counts. The chain combines TRBV19 with TRBJ1-5; D not resolved. This CDR3 is 13 amino acids long. Trimming stripped 6 bases from V and 7 bases from J, with 13 bases between. Germline V gene sequence: CDR1 LNHDA, CDR2 SQIVND (reference sequence). Here the CDR3 reads CASRDDIWQPQHF. The CDR3 DNA is TGTGCCAGTAGGGACGACATCTGGCAGCCCCAGCATTTT.

This clonotype was seen only a few times. The chain is built from TRBV3-1 and TRBJ2-2, with D possibly being TRBD2 (6 bases). V was cut by 1 base and J by 2 bases, with 17 bases left in between. The germline CDR1 and CDR2 sequences are LGHDT and YNNKEL (reference sequence). The length of the CDR3 is 18 residues. The CDR3 reads CASSQVYLRGSNTGELFF. As DNA, the CDR3 is TGTGCCAGCAGCCAAGTCTACCTTCGGGGGAGTAACACCGGGGAGCTGTTTTTT. Supplemented by reference TRBV3-1 and TRBJ2-2, the full variable domain reads DTAVSQTPKYLVTQMGNDKSIKCEQNLGHDTMYWYKQDSKKFLKIMFSYNNKELIINETVPNRFSPKSPDKAHLNLHINSLELGDSAVYFCASSQVYLRGSNTGELFFGEGSRLTVL.

This clonotype has a handful of counts. The chain links TRBV5-4 to TRBJ2-2, with TRBD1 matching 8 bases. The ends lost 1 base at V and 1 base at J; junction bases unmatched: 3. The CDR3 is made up of 16 amino acids. The V gene's germline CDR1 is SGHNT and CDR2 YYREEE (reference sequence). In DNA, the CDR3 is TGTGCCAGCAGCTTGCTGGGACAGGAGAACACCGGGGAGCTGTTTTTT. Its translation is CASSLLGQENTGELFF. Full variable domain (remainder filled in from reference TRBV5-4 and TRBJ2-2): ETGVTQSPTHLIKTRGQQVTLRCSSQSGHNTVSWYQQALGQGPQFIFQYYREEENGRGNFPPRFSGLQFPNYSSELNVNALELDDSALYLCASSLLGQENTGELFFGEGSRLTVL.

This clonotype was counted only a few times. A much larger clone lies a single base off, so this may be a read error. The V gene is TRBV7-2, the J gene TRBJ1-2; TRBD1 is a possible D gene (6 bases). From germline, CDR1 is SGHTA and CDR2 FQGNSA. The CDR3 loop spans 13 amino acids. The CDR3 sequence: CASGLGGAAGYTF. For the CDR3, the DNA is TGTGCCAGCGGCTTAGGGGGGGCAGCTGGCTACACCTTC.

Ten or more counts support this clonotype. The chain joins TRBV29-1 to TRBJ2-7, with D maybe TRBD2 (7 bases). V gave up 3 bases and J gave up 5 bases, with 14 bases separating them. The CDR3 loop spans 13 amino acids. In germline, CDR1 is SQVTM, CDR2 ANQGSEA. The CDR3 loop is CSVEGGGSDEQYF. As DNA, the CDR3 is TGCAGCGTTGAGGGAGGGGGAAGCGACGAGCAGTACTTC.

This clonotype was detected many times. The CDR3 sequence is CASSLAGTSEPYEQYF. The DNA of the CDR3 is TGTGCCAGCAGCTTAGCCGGGACTAGCGAACCCTACGAGCAGTACTTC. The chain combines TRBV11-2 with TRBJ2-7; 10 bases match TRBD2. Germline CDR1 and CDR2: SGHAT and FQNNGV. With 1 base clipped from V and 2 bases from J, the junction kept 5 bases outside the gene matches. The CDR3 has 16 residues.

This clonotype was observed a few times. The rearrangement uses TRBV20-1 and TRBJ2-6; no reliable D call. The CDR3 spans 15 residues. In germline, CDR1 is DFQATT, CDR2 SNEGSKA (reference sequence). V lost 5 bases and J lost 2, with 13 bases in between. Here the CDR3 DNA reads TGCAGTGCTCCCCCTAGTATCCCTGGGGCCAACGTCCTGACTTTC. This sequence encodes CSAPPSIPGANVLTF.

This clonotype was detected many times. The chain combines TRBV5-1 with TRBJ2-2; D uncertain. V was pared by 5 bases and J by 0 bases, with 8 bases between. The CDR3 totals 14 residues. Germline lookup yields CDR1 SGHRS and CDR2 YFSETQ. CDR3 sequence reads: CASRSLANTGELFF. The CDR3 DNA is TGCGCCAGCAGAAGCCTAGCGAACACCGGGGAGCTGTTTTTT.

This clonotype was recorded at least ten times. The chain recombines TRBV7-9 with TRBJ2-3; maybe TRBD1 (5 bases). Germline CDR1 reads SEHNR; CDR2 reads FQNEAQ (reference sequence). The V end was cut by 1 base, the J end by 2 bases, with 19 bases between. CDR3 length: 18 residues. Written as DNA, the CDR3 is TGTGCCAGCAGCTTAGAGTGGGGCAGGCCTCCCTTCACAGATACGCAGTATTTT. Translation gives CASSLEWGRPPFTDTQYF.

This clonotype was counted between two and nine times. The chain employs TRBV3-1 and TRBJ2-7; D ambiguous. Per the germline V gene, CDR1 is LGHDT and CDR2 is YNNKEL (reference sequence). This CDR3 comprises 15 residues. V was trimmed by 0 bases and J by 2 bases, leaving 11 bases between them. The CDR3 DNA follows: TGTGCCAGCAGCCAAGATGGTCAGATCGCCTACGAGCAGTACTTC. Translated: CASSQDGQIAYEQYF.

This clonotype was seen a few times. V is TRBV29-1 and J is TRBJ2-1, with D tentatively TRBD1 or TRBD2 (5 bases each). Germline CDR1 is SQVTM and CDR2 is ANQGSEA. This CDR3 spans 14 amino acids. The V gene lost 2 bases and the J gene lost 9 bases, with 17 bases spanning the gap. CDR3 nucleotides: TGCAGCGTTGAAAGACAGAATGGACTTCTTGAGCAGTTCTTC. Translated: CSVERQNGLLEQFF.

In its sample, this clonotype was seen a few times. The chain has TRBV5-1 and TRBJ2-1; D may be TRBD2 (5 bases). The germline gives CDR1 SGHRS, CDR2 YFSETQ. The CDR3 loop spans 15 amino acids. Deletions cut 0 bases from V and 8 bases from J, with 15 bases between. The CDR3 sequence: CASSLALGKRDEQFF. The CDR3 DNA reads as TGCGCCAGCAGCTTGGCACTAGGAAAGCGAGATGAGCAGTTCTTC.

This clonotype was detected a few times. J is TRBJ1-1 and V is TRBV14; no clear D gene. This CDR3 contains 12 residues. Germline CDR1 reads SGHDN; CDR2 reads FVKESK. V was pared by 1 base and J by 5 bases, with 5 bases between. DNA for the CDR3: TGTGCCAGCAGCCAAGGGTGGACTGAAGCTTTCTTT. This sequence encodes CASSQGWTEAFF. Full variable domain (missing parts from reference TRBV14 and TRBJ1-1): EAGVTQFPSHSVIEKGQTVTLRCDPISGHDNLYWYRRVMGKEIKFLLHFVKESKQDESGMPNNRFLAERTGGTYSTLKVQPAELEDSGVYFCASSQGWTEAFFGQGTRLTVV.

The chain has TRBV24-1 and TRBJ2-1, with D tentatively TRBD2 (5 bases). V was shortened by 4 bases and J by 9 bases, with 18 bases between the two germline ends. CDR1 and CDR2 (germline): KGHDR, SFDVKD. The CDR3 contains 15 residues. CDR3 amino acids: CATSDIGIAPGEQFF. Here the CDR3 DNA reads TGTGCCACCAGTGACATCGGGATTGCACCCGGTGAGCAGTTCTTC.

There are many counts of this clonotype. The V gene is TRBV6-1, the J gene TRBJ2-1, with 9 bases aligning to TRBD1. CDR3 length equals 15 residues. Germline CDR1 reads MNHNS; CDR2 reads SASEGT. V shed 7 bases and J 9 bases; nucleotides not matched to a gene: 13. The CDR3 spells CASNKGDREVAEQFF. CDR3 bases: TGTGCCAGCAATAAAGGGGACAGGGAGGTTGCTGAGCAGTTCTTC.

The chain joins TRBV15 to TRBJ1-6; TRBD1 might be the D (5 bases). The CDR3 runs 14 residues. V was shortened by 8 bases and J by 7 bases, with 15 bases between the two germline ends. Per germline, CDR1 LNHNV and CDR2 YYDKDF (reference sequence). CDR3 bases: TGTGCCACCGCAAGGCAGGGAAGAAATTCACCCCTCCACTTT. Translating it yields CATARQGRNSPLHF.

This clonotype was found many times. This chain joins TRBV7-2 and TRBJ2-3, with 9 bases matching TRBD2. The CDR3 loop spans 16 amino acids. With V trimmed by 1 base and J by 5 bases, 7 bases remained unmatched. Germline V CDR1 and CDR2: SGHTA, FQGNSA. CDR3 amino acids: CASSLEAGGGRDTQYF. Here the CDR3 DNA reads TGTGCCAGCAGCTTAGAGGCGGGAGGGGGGAGAGATACGCAGTATTTT.

Remarks on this clonotype: A much larger clone lies a single base off, so this may be a read error. The rearrangement uses TRBV12-3 or TRBV12-4 and TRBJ2-1; possible D gene TRBD1, 6 bases. With 6 bases removed from V and 13 bases from J, the gap between germline ends came to 19 bases. This CDR3 contains 13 residues. In DNA, the CDR3 is TGTGCCAGCAGCAGGGGTCACCGAGAGACCCAGTTCTTC. Residues: CASSRGHRETQFF.

In its sample, this clonotype was seen a few times. The chain combines TRBV5-1 with TRBJ2-6, with D perhaps TRBD2 (6 bases). The CDR3 contains 16 residues. The ends were cut back, 5 bases at V and 1 base at J, with 13 bases in the middle. The germline gives CDR1 SGHRS, CDR2 YFSETQ. CDR3 bases: TGCGCCAGCAGGGAGGCGGGATGGTCTGGGGCCAACGTCCTGACTTTC. It specifies CASREAGWSGANVLTF. Drawing the rest from reference TRBV5-1 and TRBJ2-6, the complete variable domain is KAGVTQTPRYLIKTRGQQVTLSCSPISGHRSVSWYQQTPGQGLQFLFEYFSETQRNKGNFPGRFSGRQFSNSRSEMNVSTLELGDSALYLCASREAGWSGANVLTFGAGSRLTVL.

This clonotype showed up many times. This chain links TRBV12-3 or TRBV12-4 with TRBJ2-3; D gene uncertain. There are 12 residues in the CDR3. V lost 5 bases to trimming and J lost 5 bases, with 8 bases between them. The CDR3 reads CASSPTEDTQYF. The CDR3 coding sequence is TGTGCCAGCAGTCCGACCGAAGATACGCAGTATTTT.

In its sample, this clonotype was seen many times. V and J are TRBV2 and TRBJ1-2, with D unclear. The V gene's germline CDR1 is SNHLY and CDR2 FYNNEI. This CDR3 is built from 12 residues. V was cut by 3 bases and J by 5 bases, with 7 bases left in between. The chain's CDR3 is CASSESSYGYTF. As DNA, the CDR3 is TGTGCCAGCAGTGAGTCGAGTTATGGCTACACCTTC.

This chain joins TRBV18 and TRBJ2-1; 10 bases align to TRBD1. This CDR3 has 15 residues. The V gene's germline CDR1 is KGHSH and CDR2 LQKENI. V lost 8 bases to trimming and J lost 4 bases; unmatched junction nucleotides: 8. For the CDR3, the DNA is TGTGCCAGCGCTGCAGGGACAGGGGCGTACAATGAGCAGTTCTTC. Its protein is CASAAGTGAYNEQFF.

This clonotype occurred many times. The rearrangement uses TRBV7-3 and TRBJ2-7, with D perhaps matching TRBD2 (5 bases). Germline lookup yields CDR1 SGHTA and CDR2 FQGTGA. Between the trimmed V and J ends, which lost 5 bases and 0 bases, there was a span of 14 bases. The CDR3 is 15 residues long. Here the CDR3 reads CASSAISGSSYEQYF. The CDR3 nucleotides read TGTGCCAGCAGCGCAATCAGCGGAAGCTCCTACGAGCAGTACTTC.

The chain carries TRBV24-1 and TRBJ2-2; 7 nucleotides match TRBD1. Trimming at V came to 4 bases and at J to 0 bases, leaving 4 bases not matched to a gene. The germline V gene has CDR1 KGHDR and CDR2 SFDVKD. The length of the CDR3 is 16 residues. The CDR3, as DNA: TGTGCCACCAGTGACCGTGGGACAGCGAACACCGGGGAGCTGTTTTTT. Translating it yields CATSDRGTANTGELFF.

As for this clonotype: It is unclear where the CDR3 begins or ends on the DNA, so no DNA is shown, and the CDR3 is as TCRdb lists it. This chain links TRBV4-1 with TRBJ1-2; TRBD1 is taken as the D call from the table, unchecked against the DNA. The length of the CDR3 is 14 amino acids, counting both ends. The germline V gene encodes CDR1 MGHRA and CDR2 YSYEKL. The CDR3 is CASSQEWGQGIASF.

This clonotype was detected a few times. V is TRBV2 and J is TRBJ1-6; 7 positions match TRBD1. V shed 5 bases, J shed 8 bases, and the junction held 9 bases outside the gene matches. The CDR3 is 15 amino acids. The germline CDR1 and CDR2 sequences are SNHLY and FYNNEI. CDR3 loop: CASSFRTGSDSPLHF. In DNA, the CDR3 is TGTGCCAGCAGTTTTAGGACAGGAAGTGATTCACCCCTCCACTTT.